These 25 T cell receptor beta chains were all obtained from the same sample, sequenced in a study of blood T cell repertoires in COVID-19. Only in-frame clones appear in the TCRdb table, and some are missing; sequencing was by immunoSEQ multiplex PCR. The repertoire holds more than 200,000 clones, with 85% to 90% as singletons. The specimen was peripheral blood. All receptors come from a man aged 45-65 years with COVID-19, enrolled during active disease.

The V and J genes are TRBV21-1 and TRBJ1-2; no check of the table's D call, TRBD1, against the DNA was made. TRBV21-1 is annotated as a pseudogene. The CDR3 is made up of 15 amino acids. The CDR3 region has the DNA TGTGCCAGCAGCAAAGGGAGGGGGCCCAACTATGGCTACACCTTC. Translating it yields CASSKGRGPNYGYTF.

This clone was observed a handful of times. The V call is TRBV29-1, the J call TRBJ1-5; no clear D. Trimming pared 6 bases from V and 6 bases from J, leaving 12 bases between. This CDR3 has 12 amino acids. Germline CDR1 SQVTM, CDR2 ANQGSEA. CDR3 nucleotide sequence: TGCAGCGTCGGGCAGGAGGGTCAGCCCCAGCATTTT. Its translation is CSVGQEGQPQHF.

This chain connects TRBV12-3 or TRBV12-4 to TRBJ1-1; weak D call: TRBD1 (6 bases). This CDR3 region has 12 residues. Trimming took off 6 bases at V and 8 bases at J, with 13 bases between the two ends. The CDR3 is CASRLQGAEAFF. The CDR3 DNA reads TGTGCCAGCAGGCTACAGGGTGCGGAAGCTTTCTTT.

This sequence joins TRBV2 and TRBJ1-6, with D perhaps TRBD1 (5 bases). This CDR3 spans 14 amino acids. The germline V gene has CDR1 SNHLY and CDR2 FYNNEI. V lost 5 bases, J lost 5 bases, and 10 bases lay in between. The CDR3 protein is CASSPGGDNSPLHF. The DNA for the CDR3 is TGTGCCAGCAGTCCTGGGGGGGATAATTCACCCCTCCACTTT.

This chain uses TRBV25-1 with TRBJ2-1, with TRBD2 identical over 9 bases. The CDR3 has 16 residues. V trimming: 1 base; J trimming: 5 bases; junction bases outside the gene matches: 6. Germline CDR1 is MGHDK and CDR2 is SYGVNS. This CDR3 reads CASSELGGGAHNEQFF. The CDR3 DNA sequence: TGTGCCAGCAGTGAATTGGGCGGGGGGGCCCACAATGAGCAGTTCTTC.

CDR3 amino acids: CASSPATSGARAETQYF. The CDR3 coding sequence is TGTGCCAGCAGCCCCGCGACTAGCGGGGCAAGGGCAGAGACCCAGTACTTC. This chain joins TRBV7-9 and TRBJ2-5, with TRBD2 identical over 11 bases. From germline, CDR1 is SEHNR and CDR2 FQNEAQ (reference sequence). This CDR3 spans 17 amino acids. The V and J ends lost 5 bases and 4 bases, in that order; junction bases with no gene match: 12.

The genes are TRBV5-4 and TRBJ1-3; a possible D gene is TRBD1 (5 bases). CDR3 length: 13 amino acids. Trimming cost V 10 bases and J 0 bases, with 11 bases left between them. Germline V lookup: CDR1 SGHNT, CDR2 YYREEE (reference sequence). CDR3 residues: CAWGDNSGNTIYF. CDR3 DNA: TGTGCCTGGGGCGACAACTCTGGAAACACCATATATTTT.

The rearrangement links TRBV6-1 to TRBJ2-7; 7 nucleotides line up with TRBD1. The junction had 13 bases not matched to a gene; V was cut back by 2 bases and J by 9 bases. Germline lookup yields CDR1 MNHNS and CDR2 SASEGT. The CDR3 totals 15 residues. The CDR3 protein is CASSEQGVHLQGQYF. The CDR3 DNA sequence: TGTGCCAGCAGTGAACAGGGGGTACACCTCCAAGGGCAGTACTTC.

The chain carries TRBV10-3 and TRBJ1-3; the D is unclear. The CDR3 covers 15 residues. Germline V lookup: CDR1 ENHRY, CDR2 SYGVKD. V lost 7 bases and J 0 bases, leaving 13 bases between the germline ends. The CDR3 sequence is CAITGGLHSGNTIYF. CDR3 DNA: TGTGCCATCACCGGAGGACTCCACTCTGGAAACACCATATATTTT.

This rearrangement joins TRBV7-9 to TRBJ2-2; TRBD2 matches at 8 bases. In germline, CDR1 is SEHNR, CDR2 FQNEAQ (reference sequence). This CDR3 has 17 residues. V was pared by 0 bases and J by 3 bases, with 6 bases of the junction left unmatched. The CDR3 coding sequence is TGTGCCAGCAGCTTAGCGGGACTAGATGGGTACACCGGGGAGCTGTTTTTT. Protein sequence: CASSLAGLDGYTGELFF.

The chain carries TRBV4-3 and TRBJ1-2; tentatively, D is TRBD1 (5 bases). Germline loops: CDR1 LGHNA, CDR2 YSLEER. The CDR3 loop spans 14 amino acids. Trimming took 4 bases from V and 9 from J, leaving 18 bases between them. This chain's CDR3 is CASSRGDGGVSYTF. In DNA, the CDR3 is TGCGCCAGCAGCCGGGGCGATGGCGGTGTGAGCTACACCTTC.

This chain links TRBV11-1 with TRBJ2-3, with 8 bases lining up with TRBD2. Trimming cost V 5 bases and J 7 bases; bases outside gene matches: 14. The CDR3 runs 16 residues. Per the germline V gene, CDR1 is SGHAT and CDR2 is FQDESV (reference sequence). The DNA of the CDR3 is TGTGCCAGCAGCCGGCGGGGTAGCGGGGTGGGGAATACGCAGTATTTT. This sequence encodes CASSRRGSGVGNTQYF.

The J gene is TRBJ2-2, the V gene TRBV3-1 (or the pseudogene TRBV3-2), with 7 bases that match TRBD2. In germline, CDR1 is LGHDT, CDR2 YNNKEL (reference sequence). The ends lost 6 bases at V and 5 bases at J; junction bases unmatched: 3. The CDR3 sequence is 13 residues long. The CDR3 DNA reads as TGTGCCAGCAGACTGGGGGGGACCGGGGAGCTGTTTTTT. It translates to CASRLGGTGELFF.

The chain couples TRBV29-1 to TRBJ1-2; TRBD1 matches 10 bases. With 7 bases clipped from V and 4 bases from J, the junction kept 6 bases outside the gene matches. CDR1 SQVTM and CDR2 ANQGSEA come from the germline V gene. The CDR3 totals 13 residues. The CDR3 is CSAGGDRGYGYTF. Written as DNA, the CDR3 is TGCAGCGCTGGGGGGGACAGGGGCTATGGCTACACCTTC. The full variable domain, rest sourced from reference TRBV29-1 and TRBJ1-2, is SAVISQKPSRDICQRGTSLTIQCQVDSQVTMMFWYRQQPGQSLTLIATANQGSEATYESGFVIDKFPISRPNLTFSTLTVSNMSPEDSSIYLCSAGGDRGYGYTFGSGTRLTVV.

The gene calls are TRBV12-5 and TRBJ2-2, with D possibly being TRBD1 (5 bases). Germline-derived CDR1 and CDR2 are LGHNT and FRNRAP. Trimming pared 2 bases from V and 5 bases from J, leaving 15 bases between. CDR3 length equals 16 residues. CDR3 coding DNA: TGTGCTAGTGGTTTGTGGGGCGTGGCGTGGACCGGGGAGCTGTTTTTT. Residues: CASGLWGVAWTGELFF.

This clone has just a few counts. V is TRBV25-1 and J is TRBJ2-2; a weak D match, TRBD2 (7 bases). This CDR3 has 17 residues. The V end was cut by 8 bases, the J end by 2 bases, with 21 bases between. CDR1 is MGHDK and CDR2 is SYGVNS in the germline V gene. CDR3 protein: CASSPPPGGPNTGELFF. The DNA for the CDR3 is TGTGCCAGCTCCCCTCCGCCGGGGGGCCCTAACACCGGGGAGCTGTTTTTT. Using reference TRBV25-1 and TRBJ2-2 for the parts outside the CDR3, the full variable domain is EADIYQTPRYLVIGTGKKITLECSQTMGHDKMYWYQQDPGMELHLIHYSYGVNSTEKGDLSSESTVSRIRTEHFPLTLESARPSHTSQYLCASSPPPGGPNTGELFFGEGSRLTVL.

This sequence joins TRBV30 and TRBJ1-2; TRBD1 aligns across 7 bases. The CDR3 is 12 residues long. V gave up 4 bases and J gave up 13 bases; unmatched junction bases: 12. Germline CDR1 and CDR2: GTSNPN and SVGIG (reference sequence). CDR3 residues: CAWTGQSFLGTF. The CDR3 coding sequence is TGTGCCTGGACGGGACAGTCCTTTCTGGGCACCTTC.

The genes are TRBV7-9 and TRBJ2-3; TRBD1 might be the D (6 bases). This CDR3 has 16 amino acids. Germline V CDR1 and CDR2: SEHNR, FQNEAQ (reference sequence). Trimming stripped 0 bases from V and 2 bases from J, with 12 bases between. The CDR3 DNA reads as TGTGCCAGCAGCTTAGCCCTAACAGGGACCACAGATACGCAGTATTTT. Translation: CASSLALTGTTDTQYF.

J is TRBJ1-4 and V is TRBV18, with a weak D call TRBD1 (5 bases). The CDR3 consists of 14 residues. Germline V gene lookup returns CDR1 KGHSH and CDR2 LQKENI. V lost 2 bases and J 5 bases, leaving 9 bases between the germline ends. The CDR3 coding sequence is TGTGCCAGCTCACCATCTCAGGGAAATGAAAAACTGTTTTTT. Amino acid sequence: CASSPSQGNEKLFF.

The V gene is TRBV19, the J gene TRBJ1-5, with D possibly TRBD1 on 6 matching bases. Trimming stripped 4 bases from V and 5 bases from J, with 12 bases between. There are 14 residues in the CDR3. In germline, CDR1 is LNHDA, CDR2 SQIVND (reference sequence). CDR3 bases: TGTGCCAGTAGTAGATCTACAGGGTATCAGCCCCAGCATTTT. Translated: CASSRSTGYQPQHF.

V gene TRBV28 combines with J gene TRBJ1-5; unclear D gene. The CDR3 length is 14 residues. In germline, CDR1 is MDHEN, CDR2 SYDVKM. V lost 4 bases to trimming and J lost 0 bases, with 7 bases between them. The CDR3 region is CASSSRYSNQPQHF. The CDR3 bases are TGTGCCAGCAGTTCCAGATATAGCAATCAGCCCCAGCATTTT. Using reference TRBV28 and TRBJ1-5 for the parts outside the CDR3, the full variable domain is DVKVTQSSRYLVKRTGEKVFLECVQDMDHENMFWYRQDPGLGLRLIYFSYDVKMKEKGDIPEGYSVSREKKERFSLILESASTNQTSMYLCASSSRYSNQPQHFGDGTRLSIL.

The V gene is TRBV5-6, the J gene TRBJ1-1; no clear D. Germline CDR1 reads SGHDT; CDR2 reads YYEEEE. The CDR3 length is 14 residues. V dropped 0 bases and J dropped 6 bases, with 12 bases sitting between them. The CDR3 spells CASSLAGVRSEAFF. The CDR3 nucleotides are TGTGCCAGCAGCTTGGCCGGGGTTCGGTCTGAAGCTTTCTTT. The complete variable domain, with remaining parts taken from reference TRBV5-6 and TRBJ1-1, reads DAGVTQSPTHLIKTRGQQVTLRCSPKSGHDTVSWYQQALGQGPQFIFQYYEEEERQRGNFPDRFSGHQFPNYSSELNVNALLLGDSALYLCASSLAGVRSEAFFGQGTRLTVV.

This chain links TRBV30 with TRBJ1-3; possible D gene TRBD1, 6 bases. Germline V lookup: CDR1 GTSNPN, CDR2 SVGIG (reference sequence). The V end was cut by 4 bases, the J end by 3 bases, with 13 bases between. This CDR3 is built from 14 residues. The CDR3 coding sequence is TGTGCCTGGAATGCAGGGGATTTTGGAAACACCATATATTTT. This codes for CAWNAGDFGNTIYF.

The V gene is TRBV13, the J gene TRBJ2-7; the match to TRBD1 covers 7 bases. The CDR3 is 14 amino acids. In germline, CDR1 is PRHDT, CDR2 FYEKMQ (reference sequence). J gave up 3 bases and V 3 bases, and 5 bases lay outside the gene matches. The CDR3 region has the DNA TGTGCCAGCAGCTTGGGGACAGCGGACTACGAGCAGTACTTC. It yields the protein CASSLGTADYEQYF.

The V gene is TRBV2, the J gene TRBJ2-7, with D possibly matching TRBD2 (5 bases). Trimming removed 5 bases from V and 3 bases from J, with 11 bases in between. Germline V gene lookup returns CDR1 SNHLY and CDR2 FYNNEI. This CDR3 has 13 residues. The DNA for the CDR3 is TGTGCCAGCAGTCGGGTAGAGGGCTACGAGCAGTACTTC. It codes for CASSRVEGYEQYF.